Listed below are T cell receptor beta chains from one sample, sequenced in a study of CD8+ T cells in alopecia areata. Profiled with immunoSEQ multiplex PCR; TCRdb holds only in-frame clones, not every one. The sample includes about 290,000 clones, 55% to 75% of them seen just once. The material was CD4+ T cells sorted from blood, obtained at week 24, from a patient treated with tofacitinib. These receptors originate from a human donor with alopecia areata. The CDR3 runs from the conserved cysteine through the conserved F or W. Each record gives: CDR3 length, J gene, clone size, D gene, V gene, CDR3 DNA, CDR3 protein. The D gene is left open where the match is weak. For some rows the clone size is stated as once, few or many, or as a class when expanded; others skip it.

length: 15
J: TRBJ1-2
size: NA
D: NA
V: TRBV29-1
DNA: TGCAGCGTTGTCGGCAGGGTTTCCCCAAACTATGGCTACACCTTC
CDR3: CSVVGRVSPNYGYTF

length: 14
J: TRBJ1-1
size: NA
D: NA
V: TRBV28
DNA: TGTGCCAGCAGTTCTCCGGTCGGGGGGACTGAAGCTTTCTTT
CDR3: CASSSPVGGTEAFF

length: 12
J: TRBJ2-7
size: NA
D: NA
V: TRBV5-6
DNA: TGTGCCAGCAGCTGGCGATCCTACGAGCAGTACTTC
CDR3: CASSWRSYEQYF

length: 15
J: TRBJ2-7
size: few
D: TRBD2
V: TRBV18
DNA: TGTGCCAGCTCACCGGGACTAGCGGGCCCGGGGGAGCAGTACTTC
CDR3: CASSPGLAGPGEQYF

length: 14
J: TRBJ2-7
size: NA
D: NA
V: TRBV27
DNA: TGTGCCAGCAGTTTATTTGCAGACACCTACGAGCAGTACTTC
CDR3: CASSLFADTYEQYF

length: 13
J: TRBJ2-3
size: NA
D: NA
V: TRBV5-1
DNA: TGCGCCAGCAGGGTCGGAGGCACAGATACGCAGTATTTT
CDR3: CASRVGGTDTQYF

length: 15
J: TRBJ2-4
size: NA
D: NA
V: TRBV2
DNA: TGTGCCAGCAGTGAAGATGTCTTAGCCAAAAACATTCAGTACTTC
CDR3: CASSEDVLAKNIQYF

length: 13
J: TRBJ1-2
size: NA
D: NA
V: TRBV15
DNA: TGTGCCACCAGCAGAGATGGCTCCTATGGCTACACCTTC
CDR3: CATSRDGSYGYTF

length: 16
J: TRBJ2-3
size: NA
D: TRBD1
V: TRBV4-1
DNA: TGCGCCAGCAGCCAGGGGACAGGGTTGCTGGAAGATACGCAGTATTTT
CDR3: CASSQGTGLLEDTQYF

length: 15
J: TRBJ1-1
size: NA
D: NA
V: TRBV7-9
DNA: TGTGCCAGCAGCTTAGAAAGGAGTCCCGGCACTGAAGCTTTCTTT
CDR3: CASSLERSPGTEAFF

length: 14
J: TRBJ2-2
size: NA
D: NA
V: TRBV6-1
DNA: TGTGCCAGCAGTGAAAGTCCGAACACCGGGGAGCTGTTTTTT
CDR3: CASSESPNTGELFF

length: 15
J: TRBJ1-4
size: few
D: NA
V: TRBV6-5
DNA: TGTGCCAGCCGGTCCGGCGGGACCGCTAATGAAAAACTGTTTTTT
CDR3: CASRSGGTANEKLFF

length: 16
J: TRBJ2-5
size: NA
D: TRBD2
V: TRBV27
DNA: TGTGCCAGCAGTTCCCCCGGACTAGCGGGGGAAGAGACCCAGTACTTC
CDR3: CASSSPGLAGEETQYF

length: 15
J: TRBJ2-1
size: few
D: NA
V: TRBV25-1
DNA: TGTGCCAGCAGTGAATCGAGGGGTCCCTACAATGAGCAGTTCTTC
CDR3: CASSESRGPYNEQFF

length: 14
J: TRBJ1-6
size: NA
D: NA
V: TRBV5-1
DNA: TGCGCCAGCAAGGGTTGGGCGGTCTCTTCACCCCTCCACTTT
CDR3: CASKGWAVSSPLHF

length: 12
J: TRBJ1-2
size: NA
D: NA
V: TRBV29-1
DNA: TGCAGCGTTGCAGCCACCGGTCGTGGCTACACCTTC
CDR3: CSVAATGRGYTF

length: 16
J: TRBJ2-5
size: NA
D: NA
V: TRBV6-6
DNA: TGTGCCAGCAGTTTGGTAATCGGTACAGGGCAAGAGACCCAGTACTTC
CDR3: CASSLVIGTGQETQYF

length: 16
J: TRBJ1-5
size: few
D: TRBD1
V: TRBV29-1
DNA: TGCAGCGTAACCTCGACGGGACAGGGAGGCAATCAGCCCCAGCATTTT
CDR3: CSVTSTGQGGNQPQHF

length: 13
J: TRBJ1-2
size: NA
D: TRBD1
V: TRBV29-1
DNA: TGCAGCGTTGATAAGGGGACAGCCGAGAGCTACACCTTC
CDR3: CSVDKGTAESYTF

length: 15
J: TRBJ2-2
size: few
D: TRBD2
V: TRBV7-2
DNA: TGTGCCAGCAGCTTCCTAGCGGGGAACACCGGGGAGCTGTTTTTT
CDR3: CASSFLAGNTGELFF

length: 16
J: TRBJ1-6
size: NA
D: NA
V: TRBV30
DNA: TGCGCCTGGGCCCCCCCCGACAGGCCTTATAATTCACCCCTCCACTTT
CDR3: CAWAPPDRPYNSPLHF

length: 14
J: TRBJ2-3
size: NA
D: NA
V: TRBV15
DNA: TGTGCCACCAGCAGAGATGCTGGGGCAGATACGCAGTATTTT
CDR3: CATSRDAGADTQYF

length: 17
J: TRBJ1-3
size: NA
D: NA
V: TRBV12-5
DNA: TGTGCTAGTGGTTTGGTAATGGACAGAAGCTCTGGAAACACCATATATTTT
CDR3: CASGLVMDRSSGNTIYF

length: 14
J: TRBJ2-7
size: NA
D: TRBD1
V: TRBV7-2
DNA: TGTGCCAGCAGGCCCGGGACAGGGAGCTACGAGCAGTACTTC
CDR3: CASRPGTGSYEQYF

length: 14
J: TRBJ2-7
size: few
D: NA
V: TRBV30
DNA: TGTGCCTGGAGTTTCGGCAGGGGGGGCTACGAGCAGTACTTC
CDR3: CAWSFGRGGYEQYF

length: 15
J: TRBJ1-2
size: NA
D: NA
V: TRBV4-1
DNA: TGCGCCAGCAGCCAACAGCACCGGGGCGACTATGGCTACACCTTC
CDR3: CASSQQHRGDYGYTF

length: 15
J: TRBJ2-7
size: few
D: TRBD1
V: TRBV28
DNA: TGTGCCAGCAGCCCTACAGGACAGGGTTTGCACGAGCAGTACTTC
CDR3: CASSPTGQGLHEQYF

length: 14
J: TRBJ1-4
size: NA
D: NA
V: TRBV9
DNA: TGTGCCAGCAGCGTAAGGCAGGGGAGAGAAAAACTGTTTTTT
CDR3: CASSVRQGREKLFF

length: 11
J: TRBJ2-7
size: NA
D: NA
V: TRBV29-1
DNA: TGCAGCGTTTTTCACTCCTACGAGCAGTACTTC
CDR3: CSVFHSYEQYF

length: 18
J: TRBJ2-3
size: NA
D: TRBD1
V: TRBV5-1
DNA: TGCGCCAGCAGCTTGGAGCCCCTCCGACAGGGGATATCAGATACGCAGTATTTT
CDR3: CASSLEPLRQGISDTQYF

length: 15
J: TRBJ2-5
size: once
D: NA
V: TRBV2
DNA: TGTGCCAGCACTACGGCGGCAGGCATCGGAGAGACCCAGTACTTC
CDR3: CASTTAAGIGETQYF

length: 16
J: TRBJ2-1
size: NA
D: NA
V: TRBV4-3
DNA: TGCGCCAGCAGCCAAGCTGTGAGTAGCTCCTACAATGAGCAGTTCTTC
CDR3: CASSQAVSSSYNEQFF

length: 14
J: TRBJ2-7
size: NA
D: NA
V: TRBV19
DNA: TGTGCCACATCCCGACAGGGAGGTTTCTACGAGCAGTACTTC
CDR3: CATSRQGGFYEQYF

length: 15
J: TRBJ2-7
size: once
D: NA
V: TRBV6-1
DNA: TGTGCCAGCAGTTCCCGGGTTACTGCGAGATCCGAGCAGTACTTC
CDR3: CASSSRVTARSEQYF

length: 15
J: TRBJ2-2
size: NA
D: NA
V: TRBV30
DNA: TGTGCCTTTAACAGGCGGTTTGGGAACACCGGGGAGCTGTTTTTT
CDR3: CAFNRRFGNTGELFF

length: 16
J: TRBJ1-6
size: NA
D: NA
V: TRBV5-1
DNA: TGCGCCAGCAGCTTACGAAGACCCGGCTATAATTCACCCCTCCACTTT
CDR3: CASSLRRPGYNSPLHF

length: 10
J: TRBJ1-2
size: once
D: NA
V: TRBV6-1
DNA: TGTGCCAGCAAAGGGGATGGCTACACCTTC
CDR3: CASKGDGYTF

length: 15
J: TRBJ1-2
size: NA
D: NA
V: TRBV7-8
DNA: TGTGCCAGCAGCTTAGGACCGCAGGCTAACTATGGCTACACCTTC
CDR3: CASSLGPQANYGYTF

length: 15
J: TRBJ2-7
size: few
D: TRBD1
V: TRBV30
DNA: TGTGCCTGGAGTCCCGGGACAGTTGTGTCCTACGAGCAGTACTTC
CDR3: CAWSPGTVVSYEQYF

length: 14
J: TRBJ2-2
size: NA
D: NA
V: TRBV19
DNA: TGTGCCAGTATAAACTTCCGGGGCACCGGGGAGCTGTTTTTT
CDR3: CASINFRGTGELFF

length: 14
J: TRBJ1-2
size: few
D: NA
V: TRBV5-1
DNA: TGCGCCAGCAGCTTGGACGAGCAAAACTATGGCTACACCTTC
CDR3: CASSLDEQNYGYTF

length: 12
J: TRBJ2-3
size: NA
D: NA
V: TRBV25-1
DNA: TGTGCCAGCAGTGAATGGGAAGATACGCAGTATTTT
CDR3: CASSEWEDTQYF

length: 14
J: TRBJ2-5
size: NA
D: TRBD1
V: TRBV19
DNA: TGTGCCAGTAGTTCGACAGGGGTCCAAGAGACCCAGTACTTC
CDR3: CASSSTGVQETQYF

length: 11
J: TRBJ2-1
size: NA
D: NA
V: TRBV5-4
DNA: TGTGCCAGCAGCTTGTGGAATGAGCAGTTCTTC
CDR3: CASSLWNEQFF

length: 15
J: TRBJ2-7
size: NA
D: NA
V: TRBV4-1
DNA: TGCGCCAGCAGCCAAGCACCCGGGACACCCTGGGAGCAGTACTTC
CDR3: CASSQAPGTPWEQYF

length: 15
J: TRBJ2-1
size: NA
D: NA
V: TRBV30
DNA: TGTGCCTGGAGCCCCGGGGGTGTCTCCTACAATGAGCAGTTCTTC
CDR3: CAWSPGGVSYNEQFF

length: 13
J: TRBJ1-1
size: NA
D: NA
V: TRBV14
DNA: TGTGCCAGCAGCCGCACACCAAACACTGAAGCTTTCTTT
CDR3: CASSRTPNTEAFF

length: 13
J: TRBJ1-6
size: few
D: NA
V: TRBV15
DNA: TGTGCCACCAGCGTCCCAGGGTCCTCACCCCTCCACTTT
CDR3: CATSVPGSSPLHF

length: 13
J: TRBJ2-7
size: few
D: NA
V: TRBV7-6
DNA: TGTGCCAGCAGCTTCCCCAACAGCGGCGAGCAGTACTTC
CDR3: CASSFPNSGEQYF

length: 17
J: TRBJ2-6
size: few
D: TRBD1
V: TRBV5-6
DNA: TGTGCCAGCAGCTACCGGGACAGGCTATCTGGGGCCAACGTCCTGACTTTC
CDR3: CASSYRDRLSGANVLTF

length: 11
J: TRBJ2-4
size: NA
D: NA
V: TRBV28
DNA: TGTGCCAGCACCACAGGGCGACTTCAGTACTTC
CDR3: CASTTGRLQYF